Described below is a single TCR beta chain sequence and its context. Germline-derived CDR1 and CDR2 are DFQATT and SNEGSKA (reference sequence). This CDR3 is built from 10 residues. The ends were cut back, 6 bases at V and 5 bases at J, with 7 bases in the middle. The table came from immunoSEQ multiplex PCR; TCRdb's copy has only in-frame clones and leaves some out. The table lists fewer than 300,000 clones, 76% of them singletons. These data come from a study of cytotoxic CD8 clonotypes in ibrutinib-treated CLL. Study details: Response samples were obtained once patients had received a median roughly 11 months of treatment, range 6 to 36.

The V call is TRBV20-1, the J call TRBJ2-5; D gene ambiguous. The specimen comprised PBMCs, sampled at disease progression, from a patient treated with ibrutinib. The clonotype originates from a human donor with chronic lymphocytic leukemia. The CDR3 DNA reads TGCAGTGCGAGAAGTGAGACCCAGTACTTC. Protein: CSARSETQYF.